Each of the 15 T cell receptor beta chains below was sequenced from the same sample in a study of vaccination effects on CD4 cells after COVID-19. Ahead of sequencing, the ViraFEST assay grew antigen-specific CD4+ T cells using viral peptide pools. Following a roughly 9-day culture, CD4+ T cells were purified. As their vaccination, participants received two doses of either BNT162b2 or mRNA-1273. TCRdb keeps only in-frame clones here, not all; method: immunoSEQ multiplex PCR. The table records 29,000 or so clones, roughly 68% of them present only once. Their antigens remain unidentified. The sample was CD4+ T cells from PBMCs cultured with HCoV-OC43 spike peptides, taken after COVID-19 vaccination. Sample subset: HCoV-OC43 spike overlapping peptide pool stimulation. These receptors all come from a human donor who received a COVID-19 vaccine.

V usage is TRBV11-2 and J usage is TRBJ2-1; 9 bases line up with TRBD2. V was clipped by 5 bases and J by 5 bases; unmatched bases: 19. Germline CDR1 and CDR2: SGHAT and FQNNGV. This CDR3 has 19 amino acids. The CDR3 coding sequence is TGTGCCAGCAGCCCCTGGGCGGGTAGCGGGAGATTGGTGAACAATGAGCAGTTCTTC. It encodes CASSPWAGSGRLVNNEQFF.

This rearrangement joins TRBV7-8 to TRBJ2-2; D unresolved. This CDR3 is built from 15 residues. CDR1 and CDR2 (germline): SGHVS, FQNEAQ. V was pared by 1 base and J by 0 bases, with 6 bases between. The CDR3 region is CASSLGAANTGELFF. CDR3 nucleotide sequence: TGTGCCAGCAGCTTAGGTGCGGCGAACACCGGGGAGCTGTTTTTT.

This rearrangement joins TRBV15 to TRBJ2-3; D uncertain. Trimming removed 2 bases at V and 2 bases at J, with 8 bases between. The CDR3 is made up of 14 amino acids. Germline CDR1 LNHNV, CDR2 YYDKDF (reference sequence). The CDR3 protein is CATSRNAVTDTQYF. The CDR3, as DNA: TGTGCCACCAGCAGAAACGCCGTCACAGATACGCAGTATTTT.

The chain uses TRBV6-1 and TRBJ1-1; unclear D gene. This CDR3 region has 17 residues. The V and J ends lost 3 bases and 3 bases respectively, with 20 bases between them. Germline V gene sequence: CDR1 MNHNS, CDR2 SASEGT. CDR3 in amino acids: CASSDEVYAGSDTEAFF. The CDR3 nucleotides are TGTGCCAGCAGTGACGAGGTATACGCGGGGTCCGACACTGAAGCTTTCTTT.

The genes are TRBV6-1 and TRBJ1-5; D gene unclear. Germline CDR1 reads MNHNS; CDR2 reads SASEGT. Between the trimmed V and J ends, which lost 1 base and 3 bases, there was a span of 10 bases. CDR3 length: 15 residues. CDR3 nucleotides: TGTGCCAGCAGTGAAGGGCGGATCCTCAATCAGCCCCAGCATTTT. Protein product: CASSEGRILNQPQHF.

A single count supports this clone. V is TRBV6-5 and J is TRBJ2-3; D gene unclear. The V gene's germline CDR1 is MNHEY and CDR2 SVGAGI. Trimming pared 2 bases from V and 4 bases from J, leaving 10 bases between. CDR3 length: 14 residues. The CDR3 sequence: CASSYGLVADTQYF. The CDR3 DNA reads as TGTGCCAGCAGTTACGGGCTAGTGGCAGATACGCAGTATTTT.

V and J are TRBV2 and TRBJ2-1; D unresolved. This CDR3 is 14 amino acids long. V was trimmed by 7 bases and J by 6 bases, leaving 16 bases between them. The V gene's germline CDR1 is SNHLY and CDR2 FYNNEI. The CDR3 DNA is TGTGCCAGCAATATGCCCTTTAGGACCAATGAGCAGTTCTTC. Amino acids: CASNMPFRTNEQFF.

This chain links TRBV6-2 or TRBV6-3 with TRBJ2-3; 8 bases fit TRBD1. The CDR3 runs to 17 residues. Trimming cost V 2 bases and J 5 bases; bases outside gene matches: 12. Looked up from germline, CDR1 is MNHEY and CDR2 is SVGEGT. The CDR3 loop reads CASSYPTRTGNRDTQYF. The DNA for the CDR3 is TGTGCCAGCAGTTACCCGACGAGGACAGGGAATAGAGATACGCAGTATTTT.

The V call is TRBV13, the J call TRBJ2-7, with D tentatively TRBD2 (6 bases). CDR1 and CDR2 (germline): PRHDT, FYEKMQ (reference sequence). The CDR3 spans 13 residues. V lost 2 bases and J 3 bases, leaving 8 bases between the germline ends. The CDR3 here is CASSLRGNYEQYF. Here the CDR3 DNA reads TGTGCCAGCAGCTTACGGGGGAACTACGAGCAGTACTTC. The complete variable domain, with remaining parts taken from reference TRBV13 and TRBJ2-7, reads AAGVIQSPRHLIKEKRETATLKCYPIPRHDTVYWYQQGPGQDPQFLISFYEKMQSDKGSIPDRFSAQQFSDYHSELNMSSLELGDSALYFCASSLRGNYEQYFGPGTRLTVT.

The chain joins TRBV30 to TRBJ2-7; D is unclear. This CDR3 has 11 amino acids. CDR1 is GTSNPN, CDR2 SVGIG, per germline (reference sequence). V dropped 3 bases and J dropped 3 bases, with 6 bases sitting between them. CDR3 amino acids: CAWSPRYEQYF. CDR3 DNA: TGTGCCTGGAGCCCTCGCTACGAGCAGTACTTC. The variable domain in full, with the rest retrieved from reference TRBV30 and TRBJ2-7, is SQTIHQWPATLVQPVGSPLSLECTVEGTSNPNLYWYRQAAGRGLQLLFYSVGIGQISSEVPQNLSASRPQDRQFILSSKKLLLSDSGFYLCAWSPRYEQYFGPGTRLTVT.

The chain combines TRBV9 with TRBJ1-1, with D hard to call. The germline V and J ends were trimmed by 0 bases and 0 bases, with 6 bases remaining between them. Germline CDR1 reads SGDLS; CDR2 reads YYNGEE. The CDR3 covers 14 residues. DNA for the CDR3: TGTGCCAGCAGCGTAGACCTAATGAACACTGAAGCTTTCTTT. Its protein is CASSVDLMNTEAFF.

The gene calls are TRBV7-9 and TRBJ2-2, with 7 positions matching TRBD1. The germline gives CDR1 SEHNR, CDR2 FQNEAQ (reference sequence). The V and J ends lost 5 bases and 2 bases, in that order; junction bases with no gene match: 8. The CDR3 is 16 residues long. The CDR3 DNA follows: TGTGCCAGCAGCACCCCAACAGGGGATAACACCGGGGAGCTGTTTTTT. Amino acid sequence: CASSTPTGDNTGELFF.

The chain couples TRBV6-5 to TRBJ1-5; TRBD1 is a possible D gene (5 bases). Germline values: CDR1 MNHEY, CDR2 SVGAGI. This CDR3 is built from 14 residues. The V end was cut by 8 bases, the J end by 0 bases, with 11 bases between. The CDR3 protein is CASWTRNSNQPQHF. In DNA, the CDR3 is TGTGCCAGCTGGACACGGAATAGCAATCAGCCCCAGCATTTT.

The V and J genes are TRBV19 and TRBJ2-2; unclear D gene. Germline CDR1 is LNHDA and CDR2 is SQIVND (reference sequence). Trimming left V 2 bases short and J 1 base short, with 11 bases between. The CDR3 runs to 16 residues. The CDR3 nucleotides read TGTGCCAGTAGTATATTCGCTAGATTGAACACCGGGGAGCTGTTTTTT. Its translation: CASSIFARLNTGELFF.

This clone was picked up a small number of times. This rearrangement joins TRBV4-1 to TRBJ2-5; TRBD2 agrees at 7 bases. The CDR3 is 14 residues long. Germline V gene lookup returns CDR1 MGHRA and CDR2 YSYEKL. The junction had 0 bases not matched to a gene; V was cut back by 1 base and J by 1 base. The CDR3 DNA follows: TGCGCCAGCAGCCAAGGGACTAGCCAAGAGACCCAGTACTTC. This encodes CASSQGTSQETQYF.